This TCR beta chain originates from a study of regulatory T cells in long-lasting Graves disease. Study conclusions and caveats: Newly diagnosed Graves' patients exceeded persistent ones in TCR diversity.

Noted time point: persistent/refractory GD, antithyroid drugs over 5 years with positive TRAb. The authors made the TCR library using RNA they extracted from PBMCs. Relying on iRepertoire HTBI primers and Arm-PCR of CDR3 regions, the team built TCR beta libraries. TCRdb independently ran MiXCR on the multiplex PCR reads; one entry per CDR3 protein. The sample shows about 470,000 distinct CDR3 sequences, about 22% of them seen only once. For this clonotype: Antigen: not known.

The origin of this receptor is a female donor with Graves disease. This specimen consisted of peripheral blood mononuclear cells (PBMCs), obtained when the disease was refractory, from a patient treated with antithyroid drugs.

The CDR3, as DNA: TGTGCCAGCAGTCCAGGGAGGATGAACACTGAAGCTTTCTTT. This codes for CASSPGRMNTEAFF. V and J are TRBV6-1 and TRBJ1-1; D may be TRBD1 (5 bases). This CDR3 is built from 14 residues. The V end lost 5 bases, the J end lost 0 bases, and 10 bases lay between the germline ends. Germline V gene sequence: CDR1 MNHNS, CDR2 SASEGT.